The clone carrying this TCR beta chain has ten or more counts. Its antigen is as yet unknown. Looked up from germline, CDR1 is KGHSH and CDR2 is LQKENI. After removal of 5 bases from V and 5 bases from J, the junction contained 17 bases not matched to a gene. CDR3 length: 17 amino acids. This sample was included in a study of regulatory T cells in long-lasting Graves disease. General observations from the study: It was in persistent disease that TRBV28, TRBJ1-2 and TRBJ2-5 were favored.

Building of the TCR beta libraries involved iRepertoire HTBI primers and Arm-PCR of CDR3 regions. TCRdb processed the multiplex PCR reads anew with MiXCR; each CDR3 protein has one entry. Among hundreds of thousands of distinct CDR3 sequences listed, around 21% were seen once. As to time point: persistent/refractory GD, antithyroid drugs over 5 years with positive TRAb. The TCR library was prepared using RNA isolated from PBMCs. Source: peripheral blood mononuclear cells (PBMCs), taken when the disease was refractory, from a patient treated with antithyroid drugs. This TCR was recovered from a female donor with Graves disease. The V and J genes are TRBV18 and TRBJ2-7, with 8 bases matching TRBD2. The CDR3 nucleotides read TGTGCCAGCTCAACTGGAGCGACCGGGACTAGGGACGACGAGCAGTACTTC. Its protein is CASSTGATGTRDDEQYF.